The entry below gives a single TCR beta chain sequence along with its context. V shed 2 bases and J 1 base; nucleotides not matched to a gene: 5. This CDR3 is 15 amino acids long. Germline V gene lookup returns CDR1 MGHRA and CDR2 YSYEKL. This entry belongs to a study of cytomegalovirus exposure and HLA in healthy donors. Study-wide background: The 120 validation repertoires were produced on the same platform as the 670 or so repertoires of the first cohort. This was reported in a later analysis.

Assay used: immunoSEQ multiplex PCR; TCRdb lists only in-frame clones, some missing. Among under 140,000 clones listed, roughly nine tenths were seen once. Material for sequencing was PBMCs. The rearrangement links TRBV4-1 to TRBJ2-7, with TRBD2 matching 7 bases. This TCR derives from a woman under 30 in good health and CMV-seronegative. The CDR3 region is CASSQSAGPSYEQYF. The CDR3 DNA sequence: TGCGCCAGCAGCCAATCAGCGGGGCCGTCCTACGAGCAGTACTTC.